These 5 T cell receptor beta chains were all obtained from the same sample, sequenced in a study of cytomegalovirus exposure and HLA in healthy donors. Primers for the PCR totalled 60 Vbeta and 13 Jbeta. The assay was immunoSEQ multiplex PCR, and TCRdb's table has in-frame clones only and misses some. The data show 45,000 to 65,000 clones, around 67% seen once. Material: PBMCs. Source of these receptors: a woman in her fifties or sixties in good health and CMV-seropositive.

The chain is built from TRBV6-1 and TRBJ1-2; a possible D gene is TRBD1 (5 bases). CDR1 MNHNS and CDR2 SASEGT come from the germline V gene. CDR3 length: 13 amino acids. The V and J ends lost 6 bases and 0 bases respectively, with 8 bases between them. This CDR3 reads CASRTVSNYGYTF. CDR3 nucleotide sequence: TGTGCCAGCAGGACAGTTTCTAACTATGGCTACACCTTC.

In regard to this clone: This same CDR3 is encoded by further DNA sequences in the sample. V usage is TRBV4-1 and J usage is TRBJ2-6; tentative D call: TRBD2 (5 bases). V lost 0 bases, J lost 2 bases, and 11 bases lay in between. The CDR3 has 17 amino acids. Per the germline V gene, CDR1 is MGHRA and CDR2 is YSYEKL. CDR3 in amino acids: CASSQEPTGTGANVLTF. CDR3 nucleotide sequence: TGCGCCAGCAGCCAAGAACCGACGGGGACTGGGGCCAACGTCCTGACTTTC.

J is TRBJ1-2 and V is TRBV4-1; 7 nucleotides align to TRBD1. CDR1 is MGHRA, CDR2 YSYEKL, per germline. The CDR3 extends over 12 amino acids. Losses at the gene ends were 5 bases for V and 8 bases for J; bases not matched to a gene: 5. The CDR3 spells CASSTGTEGYTF. As DNA, the CDR3 is TGCGCCAGCAGCACAGGGACAGAGGGCTACACCTTC.

This clone came up a few times. This rearrangement joins TRBV7-2 to TRBJ2-4; a weak D match, TRBD1 (6 bases). The germline V gene has CDR1 SGHTA and CDR2 FQGNSA. Trimming removed 2 bases at V and 9 bases at J, with 14 bases between. The CDR3 is 14 amino acids. CDR3 bases: TGTGCCAGCAGCTTATATCAGGGGAAGGGCATTCAGTACTTC. It specifies CASSLYQGKGIQYF.

The rearrangement joins TRBV7-2 to TRBJ1-5, with D possibly TRBD1 on 5 matching bases. The germline V and J ends were trimmed by 1 base and 4 bases, with 11 bases remaining between them. Looked up from germline, CDR1 is SGHTA and CDR2 is FQGNSA. The length of the CDR3 is 15 residues. CDR3 sequence: CASSLEGQLNQPQHF. In nucleotides, the CDR3 is TGTGCCAGCAGCTTAGAGGGGCAGCTAAATCAGCCCCAGCATTTT.